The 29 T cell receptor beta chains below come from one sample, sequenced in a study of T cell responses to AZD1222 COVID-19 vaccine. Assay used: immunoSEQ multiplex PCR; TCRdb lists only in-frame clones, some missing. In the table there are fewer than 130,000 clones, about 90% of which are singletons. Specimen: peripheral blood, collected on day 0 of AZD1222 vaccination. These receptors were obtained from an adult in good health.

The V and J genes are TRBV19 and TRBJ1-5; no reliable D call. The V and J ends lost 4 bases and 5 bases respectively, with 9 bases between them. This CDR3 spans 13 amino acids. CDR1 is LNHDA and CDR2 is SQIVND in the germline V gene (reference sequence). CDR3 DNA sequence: TGTGCCAGTAGTACAAGGAGGGATCAGCCCCAGCATTTT. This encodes CASSTRRDQPQHF.

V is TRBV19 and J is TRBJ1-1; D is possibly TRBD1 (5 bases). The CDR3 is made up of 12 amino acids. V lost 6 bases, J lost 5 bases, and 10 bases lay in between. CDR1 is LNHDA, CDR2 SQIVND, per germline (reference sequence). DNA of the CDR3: TGTGCCAGTAGATACGGGGGGACTGAAGCTTTCTTT. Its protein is CASRYGGTEAFF.

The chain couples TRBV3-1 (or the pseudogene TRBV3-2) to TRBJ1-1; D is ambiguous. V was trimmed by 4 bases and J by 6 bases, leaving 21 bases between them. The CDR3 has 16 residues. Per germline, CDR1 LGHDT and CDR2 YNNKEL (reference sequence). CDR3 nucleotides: TGTGCCAGCAGCCCAAAAGAGGCATGGGCCCGTCCTGAAGCTTTCTTT. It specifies CASSPKEAWARPEAFF.

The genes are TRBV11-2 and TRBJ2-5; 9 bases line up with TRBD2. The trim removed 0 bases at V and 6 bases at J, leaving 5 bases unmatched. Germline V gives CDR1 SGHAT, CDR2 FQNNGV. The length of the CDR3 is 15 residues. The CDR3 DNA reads TGTGCCAGCAGCTTAGAGGCGGGGGGGCCAAAGACCCAGTACTTC. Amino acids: CASSLEAGGPKTQYF.

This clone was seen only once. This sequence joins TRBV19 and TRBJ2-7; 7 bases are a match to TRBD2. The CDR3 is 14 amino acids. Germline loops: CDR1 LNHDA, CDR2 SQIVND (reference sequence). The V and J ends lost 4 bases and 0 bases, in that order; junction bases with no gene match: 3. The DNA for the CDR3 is TGTGCCAGTAGTAGGGACTATAGCTCCTACGAGCAGTACTTC. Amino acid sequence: CASSRDYSSYEQYF.

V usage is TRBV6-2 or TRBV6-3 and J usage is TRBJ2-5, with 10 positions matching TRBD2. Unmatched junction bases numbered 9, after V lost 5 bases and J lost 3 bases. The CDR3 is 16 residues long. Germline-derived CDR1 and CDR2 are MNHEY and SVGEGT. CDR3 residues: CASSRQTSGVKETQYF. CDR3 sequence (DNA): TGTGCCAGCAGTCGTCAAACTAGCGGGGTGAAAGAGACCCAGTACTTC.

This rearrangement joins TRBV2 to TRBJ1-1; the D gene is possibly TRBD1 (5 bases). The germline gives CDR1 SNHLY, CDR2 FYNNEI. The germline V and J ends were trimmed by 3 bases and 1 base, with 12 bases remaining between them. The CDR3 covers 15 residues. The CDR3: CASSEGLPANTEAFF. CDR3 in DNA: TGTGCCAGCAGTGAGGGACTCCCGGCGAACACTGAAGCTTTCTTT.

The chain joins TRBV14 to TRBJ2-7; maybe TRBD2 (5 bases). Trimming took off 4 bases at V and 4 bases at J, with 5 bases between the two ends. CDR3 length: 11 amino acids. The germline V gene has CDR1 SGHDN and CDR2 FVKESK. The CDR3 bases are TGTGCCAGCAGCCCGGGGTACGAGCAGTACTTC. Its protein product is CASSPGYEQYF. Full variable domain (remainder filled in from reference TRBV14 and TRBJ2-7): EAGVTQFPSHSVIEKGQTVTLRCDPISGHDNLYWYRRVMGKEIKFLLHFVKESKQDESGMPNNRFLAERTGGTYSTLKVQPAELEDSGVYFCASSPGYEQYFGPGTRLTVT.

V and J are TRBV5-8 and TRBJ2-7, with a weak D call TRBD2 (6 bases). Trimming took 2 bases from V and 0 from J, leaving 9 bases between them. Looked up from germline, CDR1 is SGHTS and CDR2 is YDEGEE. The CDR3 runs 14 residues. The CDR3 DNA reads TGTGCCAGCAGCTTTACCGGGAGCTCCTACGAGCAGTACTTC. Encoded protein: CASSFTGSSYEQYF.

The CDR3 sequence: CASSLEPSLISGNTIYF. Here the CDR3 DNA reads TGCGCCAGCAGCTTGGAGCCCAGCTTAATCTCTGGAAACACCATATATTTT. This chain uses TRBV5-1 with TRBJ1-3; D is unclear. Trimming stripped 0 bases from V and 0 bases from J, with 13 bases between. Germline V CDR1 and CDR2: SGHRS, YFSETQ. The CDR3 contains 17 residues.

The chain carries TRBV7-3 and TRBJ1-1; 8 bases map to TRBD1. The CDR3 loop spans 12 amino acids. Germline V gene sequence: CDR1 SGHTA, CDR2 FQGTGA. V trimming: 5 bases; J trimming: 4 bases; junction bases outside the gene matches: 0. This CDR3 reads CASSTGGTEAFF. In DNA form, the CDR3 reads TGTGCCAGCAGCACAGGGGGCACTGAAGCTTTCTTT.

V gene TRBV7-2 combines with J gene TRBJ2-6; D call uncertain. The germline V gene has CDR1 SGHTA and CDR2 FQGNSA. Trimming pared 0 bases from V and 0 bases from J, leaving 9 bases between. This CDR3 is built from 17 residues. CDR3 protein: CASSLAPPASGANVLTF. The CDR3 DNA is TGTGCCAGCAGCTTAGCCCCTCCAGCCTCTGGGGCCAACGTCCTGACTTTC.

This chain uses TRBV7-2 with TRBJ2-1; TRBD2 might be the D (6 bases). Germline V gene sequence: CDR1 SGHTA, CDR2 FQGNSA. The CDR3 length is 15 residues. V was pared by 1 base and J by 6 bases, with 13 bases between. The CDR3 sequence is CASSLESRSGNEQFF. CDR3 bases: TGTGCCAGCAGCTTAGAGAGCCGTAGCGGCAATGAGCAGTTCTTC. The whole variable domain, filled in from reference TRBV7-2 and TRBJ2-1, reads GAGVSQSPSNKVTEKGKDVELRCDPISGHTALYWYRQSLGQGLEFLIYFQGNSAPDKSGLPSDRFSAERTGGSVSTLTIQRTQQEDSAVYLCASSLESRSGNEQFFGPGTRLTVL.

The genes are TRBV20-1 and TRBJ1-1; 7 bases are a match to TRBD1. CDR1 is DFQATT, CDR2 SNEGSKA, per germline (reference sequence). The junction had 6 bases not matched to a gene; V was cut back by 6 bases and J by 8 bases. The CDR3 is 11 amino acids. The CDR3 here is CSAMRGPEAFF. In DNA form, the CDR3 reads TGCAGTGCGATGAGGGGGCCAGAAGCTTTCTTT.

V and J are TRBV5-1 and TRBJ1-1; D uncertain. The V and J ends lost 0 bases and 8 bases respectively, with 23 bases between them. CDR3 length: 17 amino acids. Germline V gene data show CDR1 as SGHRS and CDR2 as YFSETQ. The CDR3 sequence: CASSLDGSPGGYREAFF. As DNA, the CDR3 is TGCGCCAGCAGCTTGGATGGCAGCCCCGGCGGGTATAGGGAAGCTTTCTTT.

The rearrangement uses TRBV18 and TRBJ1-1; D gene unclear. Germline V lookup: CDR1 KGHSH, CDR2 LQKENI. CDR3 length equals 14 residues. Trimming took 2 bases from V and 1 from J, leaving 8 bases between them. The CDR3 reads CASSPMTQNTEAFF. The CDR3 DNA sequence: TGTGCCAGCTCACCAATGACCCAGAACACTGAAGCTTTCTTT.

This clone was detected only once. For the CDR3, the DNA is TGTGCCTGGTACAATCCGGGACAGGGGGTTTACGAGCAGTACTTC. Translation gives CAWYNPGQGVYEQYF. This chain uses TRBV30 with TRBJ2-7; 11 bases agree with TRBD1. Germline values: CDR1 GTSNPN, CDR2 SVGIG (reference sequence). This CDR3 is 15 amino acids long. V lost 5 bases, J lost 4 bases, and 10 bases stayed unmatched.

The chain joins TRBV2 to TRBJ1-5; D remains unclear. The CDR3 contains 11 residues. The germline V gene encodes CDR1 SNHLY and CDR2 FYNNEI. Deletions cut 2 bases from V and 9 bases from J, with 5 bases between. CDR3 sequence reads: CASSEYGPQHF. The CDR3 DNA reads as TGTGCCAGCAGTGAATATGGGCCCCAGCATTTT.

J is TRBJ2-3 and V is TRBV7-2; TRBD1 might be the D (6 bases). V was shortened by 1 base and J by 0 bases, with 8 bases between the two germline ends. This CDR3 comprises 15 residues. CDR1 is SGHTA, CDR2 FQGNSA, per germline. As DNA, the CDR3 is TGTGCCAGCAGCTTAGAGAGGGGGAGCACAGATACGCAGTATTTT. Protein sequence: CASSLERGSTDTQYF. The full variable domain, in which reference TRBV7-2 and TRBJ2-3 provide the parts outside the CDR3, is GAGVSQSPSNKVTEKGKDVELRCDPISGHTALYWYRQSLGQGLEFLIYFQGNSAPDKSGLPSDRFSAERTGGSVSTLTIQRTQQEDSAVYLCASSLERGSTDTQYFGPGTRLTVL.

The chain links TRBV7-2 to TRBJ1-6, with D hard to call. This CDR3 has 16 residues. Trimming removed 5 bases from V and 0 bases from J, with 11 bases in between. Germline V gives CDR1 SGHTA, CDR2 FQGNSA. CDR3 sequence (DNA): TGTGCCAGCAGCCTAGACTTTAGCTCCTATAATTCACCCCTCCACTTT. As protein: CASSLDFSSYNSPLHF.

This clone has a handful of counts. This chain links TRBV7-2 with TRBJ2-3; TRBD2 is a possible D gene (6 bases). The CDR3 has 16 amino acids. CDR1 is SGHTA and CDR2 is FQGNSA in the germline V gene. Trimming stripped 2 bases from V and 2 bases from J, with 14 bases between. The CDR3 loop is CASSLMSTGATDTQYF. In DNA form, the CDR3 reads TGTGCCAGCAGCTTAATGAGTACGGGAGCCACAGATACGCAGTATTTT.

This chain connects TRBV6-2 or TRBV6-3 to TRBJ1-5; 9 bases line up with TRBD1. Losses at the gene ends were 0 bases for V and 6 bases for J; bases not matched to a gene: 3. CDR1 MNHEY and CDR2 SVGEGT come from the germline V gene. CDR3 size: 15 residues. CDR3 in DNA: TGTGCCAGCAGTTACTCCCGACAGGGGGTTCAGCCCCAGCATTTT. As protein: CASSYSRQGVQPQHF.

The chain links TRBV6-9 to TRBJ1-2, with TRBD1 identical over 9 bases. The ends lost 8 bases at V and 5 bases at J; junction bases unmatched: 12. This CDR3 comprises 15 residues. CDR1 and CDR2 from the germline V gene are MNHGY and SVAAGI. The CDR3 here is CASPEQGQGYYGYTF. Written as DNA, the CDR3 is TGTGCCAGCCCGGAACAGGGACAGGGATATTATGGCTACACCTTC.

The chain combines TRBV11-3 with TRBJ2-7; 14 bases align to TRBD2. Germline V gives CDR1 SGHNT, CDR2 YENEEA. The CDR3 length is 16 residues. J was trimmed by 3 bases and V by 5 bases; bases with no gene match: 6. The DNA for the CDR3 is TGTGCCAGCAGCCCATCGGGGACTAGCGGGAGCTACGAGCAGTACTTC. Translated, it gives CASSPSGTSGSYEQYF.

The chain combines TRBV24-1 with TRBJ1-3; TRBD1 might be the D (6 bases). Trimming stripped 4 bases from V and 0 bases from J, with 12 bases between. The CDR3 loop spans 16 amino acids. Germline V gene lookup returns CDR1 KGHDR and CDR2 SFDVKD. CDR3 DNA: TGTGCCACCAGTGACTCTGGACAGAGCTCTGGAAACACCATATATTTT. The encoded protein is CATSDSGQSSGNTIYF.

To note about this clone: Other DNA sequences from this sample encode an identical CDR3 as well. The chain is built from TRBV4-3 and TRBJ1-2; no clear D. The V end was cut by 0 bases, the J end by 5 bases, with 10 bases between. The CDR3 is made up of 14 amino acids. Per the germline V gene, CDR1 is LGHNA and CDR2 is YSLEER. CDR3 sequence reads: CASSQDRSSYGYTF. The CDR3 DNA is TGCGCCAGCAGCCAAGACAGGTCCTCTTATGGCTACACCTTC.

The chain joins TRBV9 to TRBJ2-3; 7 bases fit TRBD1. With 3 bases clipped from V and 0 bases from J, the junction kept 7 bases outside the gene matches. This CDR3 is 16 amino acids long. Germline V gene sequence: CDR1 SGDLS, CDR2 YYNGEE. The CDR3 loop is CASSAGTAPSTDTQYF. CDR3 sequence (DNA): TGTGCCAGCAGCGCGGGGACAGCGCCCAGCACAGATACGCAGTATTTT.

The CDR3 spells CASSAGWERLGEQYF. The CDR3 DNA reads as TGTGCCAGCAGTGCAGGGTGGGAGAGACTGGGTGAGCAGTACTTC. The chain couples TRBV2 to TRBJ2-7; D is possibly TRBD1 or TRBD2 (5 bases each). The V end was cut by 4 bases, the J end by 7 bases, with 20 bases between. This CDR3 contains 15 residues. Germline V gives CDR1 SNHLY, CDR2 FYNNEI.

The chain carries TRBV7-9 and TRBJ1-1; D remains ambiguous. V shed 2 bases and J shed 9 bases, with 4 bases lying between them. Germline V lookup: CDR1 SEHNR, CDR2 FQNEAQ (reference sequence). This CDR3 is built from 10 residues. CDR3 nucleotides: TGTGCCAGCAGCTTATATCAAGCTTTCTTT. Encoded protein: CASSLYQAFF.